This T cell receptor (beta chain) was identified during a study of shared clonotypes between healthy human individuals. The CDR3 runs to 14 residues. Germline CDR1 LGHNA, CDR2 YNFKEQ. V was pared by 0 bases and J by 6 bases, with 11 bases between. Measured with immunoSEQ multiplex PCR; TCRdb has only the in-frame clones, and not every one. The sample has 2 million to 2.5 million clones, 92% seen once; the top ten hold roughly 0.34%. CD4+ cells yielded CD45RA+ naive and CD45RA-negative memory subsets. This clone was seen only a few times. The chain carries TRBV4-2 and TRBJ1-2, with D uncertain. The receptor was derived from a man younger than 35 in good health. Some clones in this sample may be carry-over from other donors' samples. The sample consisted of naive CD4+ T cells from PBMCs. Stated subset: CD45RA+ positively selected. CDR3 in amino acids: CASSQERFNHGYTF. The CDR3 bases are TGTGCCAGCAGCCAAGAGCGCTTCAATCATGGCTACACCTTC.